Listed here is a single TCR beta chain. TCRdb's copy holds only in-frame clones and misses some; the assay was immunoSEQ multiplex PCR. The data show around 59,000 clones, about 86% seen once. This record comes from a study of blood T cell repertoires in COVID-19. CDR3 length: 16 amino acids. The V end lost 5 bases, the J end lost 3 bases, and 18 bases lay between the germline ends. Per the germline V gene, CDR1 is MNHEY and CDR2 is SMNVEV (reference sequence). The genes are TRBV27 and TRBJ2-3; possibly TRBD2 for D (7 bases). This sequence originates from a woman aged 80 or over with active or convalescent COVID-19. The sequencing sample was made of peripheral blood. CDR3: CASSRRRGGPTDTQYF. CDR3 DNA sequence: TGTGCCAGCAGTCGTAGGCGCGGGGGCCCGACAGATACGCAGTATTTT.